This T cell receptor (beta chain) emerged from a study of molecular identifiers for immune sequencing clone quantification. Trimming cost V 7 bases and J 4 bases, with 9 bases left between them. Per the germline V gene, CDR1 is MNHEY and CDR2 is SVGAGI. There are 12 residues in the CDR3. MiXCR, applied by TCRdb to the PCR reads, yields one record per CDR3 protein. The sample lists hundreds of thousands of distinct CDR3 sequences, 25% occurring once. The study, taken as a whole, reports: Among effectors, clones above 20 RNA copies held over 99% of molecules; among naive cells, under 1%.

Naive CD8 libraries were made from about 20,000 to 1,000,000 sorted cells, and they used 10%, 30% or 50% RNA. Remarks on this clonotype: Antigen: not known.

V and J are TRBV6-5 and TRBJ2-3, with D maybe TRBD2 (5 bases). What was sequenced was naive CD8+ T cells from blood, with Jurkat cell RNA spiked in. Noted subset: FACS-sorted CD8+CD4-CCR7+CD45RA+ naive T cells. The source is a human donor in good health. Some libraries in this study had Jurkat cell RNA spiked in. The CDR3 DNA sequence: TGTGCCAGCACGGGGTGGTCAGATACGCAGTATTTT. Translated: CASTGWSDTQYF.